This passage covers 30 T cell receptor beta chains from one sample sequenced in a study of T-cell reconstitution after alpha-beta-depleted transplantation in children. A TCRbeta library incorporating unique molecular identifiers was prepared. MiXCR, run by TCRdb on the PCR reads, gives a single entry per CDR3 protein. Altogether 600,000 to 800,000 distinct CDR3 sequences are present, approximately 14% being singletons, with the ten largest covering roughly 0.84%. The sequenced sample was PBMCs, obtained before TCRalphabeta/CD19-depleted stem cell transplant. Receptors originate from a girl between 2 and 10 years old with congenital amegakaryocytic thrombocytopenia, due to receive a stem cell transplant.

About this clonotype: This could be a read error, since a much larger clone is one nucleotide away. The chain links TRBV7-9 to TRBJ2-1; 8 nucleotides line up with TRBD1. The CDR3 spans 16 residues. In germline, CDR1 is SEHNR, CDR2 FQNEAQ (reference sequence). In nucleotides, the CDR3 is TGTGCCAGCAGCTCAGGGGGCCCGACCATTAACAATGAGCAGTCCTTC. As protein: CASSSGGPTINNEQSF.

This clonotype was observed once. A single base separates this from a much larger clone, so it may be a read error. The CDR3 nucleotides are TGTGCCAGCAGGGGGACTAGCGGGAAAGAGACCCAGTACTTC. Translated, it gives CASRGTSGKETQYF. The V gene is TRBV2, the J gene TRBJ2-5; 13 bases align to TRBD2. Germline V gene sequence: CDR1 SNHLY, CDR2 FYNNEI. CDR3 length: 14 amino acids. V lost 6 bases to trimming and J lost 3 bases; unmatched junction nucleotides: 1.

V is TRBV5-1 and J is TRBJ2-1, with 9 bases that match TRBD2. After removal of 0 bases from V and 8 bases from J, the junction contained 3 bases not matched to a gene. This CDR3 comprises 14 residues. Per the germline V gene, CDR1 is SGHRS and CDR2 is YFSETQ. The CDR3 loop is CASSLAAGGDEQFF. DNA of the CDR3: TGCGCCAGCAGCTTGGCGGCGGGAGGGGATGAGCAGTTCTTC.

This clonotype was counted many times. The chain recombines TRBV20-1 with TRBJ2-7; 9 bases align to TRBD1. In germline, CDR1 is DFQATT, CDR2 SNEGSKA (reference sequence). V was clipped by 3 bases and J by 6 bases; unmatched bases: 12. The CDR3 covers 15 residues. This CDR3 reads CSASSSGTGLGEQYF. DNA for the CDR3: TGCAGTGCTAGTTCATCCGGGACAGGGCTGGGCGAGCAGTACTTC.

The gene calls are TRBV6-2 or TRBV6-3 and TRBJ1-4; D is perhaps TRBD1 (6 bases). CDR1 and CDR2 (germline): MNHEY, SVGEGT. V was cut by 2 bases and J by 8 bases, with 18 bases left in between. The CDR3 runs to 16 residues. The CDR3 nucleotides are TGTGCCAGCAGTTACCCTACAGGGCAACGACGGGAAAAACTGTTTTTT. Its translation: CASSYPTGQRREKLFF.

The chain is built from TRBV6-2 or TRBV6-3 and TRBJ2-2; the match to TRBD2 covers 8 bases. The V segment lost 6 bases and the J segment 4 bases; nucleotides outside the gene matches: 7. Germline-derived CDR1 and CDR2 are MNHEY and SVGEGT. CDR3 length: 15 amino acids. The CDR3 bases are TGTGCCAGCAGCCCGTTCAGCGGGAGCACCGGGGAGCTGTTTTTT. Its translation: CASSPFSGSTGELFF.

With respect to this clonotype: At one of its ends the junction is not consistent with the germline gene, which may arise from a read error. The CDR3 bases are TGTGCCACCAGCTTTCTTACGGGACCGAACACCGGGGAGCTGTTTTTT. It is translated as CATSFLTGPNTGELFF. The chain is built from TRBV5-5 and TRBJ2-2, with D perhaps being TRBD1 or TRBD2 (5 bases each). The germline V gene has CDR1 SGHKS and CDR2 YYEKEE (reference sequence). The CDR3 sequence is 16 residues long.

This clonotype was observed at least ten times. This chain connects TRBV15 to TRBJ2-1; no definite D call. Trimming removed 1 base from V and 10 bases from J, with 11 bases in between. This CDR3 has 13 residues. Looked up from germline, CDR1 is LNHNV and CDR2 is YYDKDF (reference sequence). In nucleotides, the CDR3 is TGTGCCACCAGCAGAGTTAGGGTAGAGGAGCAGTTCTTC. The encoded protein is CATSRVRVEEQFF. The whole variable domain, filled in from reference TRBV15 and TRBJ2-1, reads DAMVIQNPRYQVTQFGKPVTLSCSQTLNHNVMYWYQQKSSQAPKLLFHYYDKDFNNEADTPDNFQSRRPNTSFCFLDIRSPGLGDTAMYLCATSRVRVEEQFFGPGTRLTVL.

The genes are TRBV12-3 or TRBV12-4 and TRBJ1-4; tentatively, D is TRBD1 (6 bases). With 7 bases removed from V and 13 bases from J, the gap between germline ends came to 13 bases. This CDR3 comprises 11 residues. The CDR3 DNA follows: TGTGCCAGCACCGTTGGGGGGGCACTGTTTTTT. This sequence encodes CASTVGGALFF.

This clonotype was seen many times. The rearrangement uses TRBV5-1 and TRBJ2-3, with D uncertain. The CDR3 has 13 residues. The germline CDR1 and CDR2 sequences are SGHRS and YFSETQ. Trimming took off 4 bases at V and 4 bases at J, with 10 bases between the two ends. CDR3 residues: CASSPGPPDTQYF. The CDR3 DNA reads TGCGCCAGCAGCCCTGGGCCTCCAGATACGCAGTATTTT.

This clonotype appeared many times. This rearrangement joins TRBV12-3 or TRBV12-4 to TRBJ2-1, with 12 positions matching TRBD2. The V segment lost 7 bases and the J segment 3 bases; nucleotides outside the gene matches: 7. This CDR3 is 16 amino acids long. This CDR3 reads CASTRLAGEVYNEQFF. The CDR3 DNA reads TGTGCCAGCACCAGACTAGCGGGAGAGGTCTACAATGAGCAGTTCTTC.

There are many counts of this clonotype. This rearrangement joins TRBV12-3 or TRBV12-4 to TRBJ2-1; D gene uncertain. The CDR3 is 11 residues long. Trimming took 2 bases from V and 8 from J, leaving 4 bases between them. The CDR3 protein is CASSLFDEQFF. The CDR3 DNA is TGTGCCAGCAGTTTATTCGATGAGCAGTTCTTC.

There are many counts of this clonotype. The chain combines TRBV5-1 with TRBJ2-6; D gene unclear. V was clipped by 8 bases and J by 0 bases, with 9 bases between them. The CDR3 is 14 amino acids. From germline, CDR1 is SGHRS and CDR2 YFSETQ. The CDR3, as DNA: TGCGCCAGTTCAAGTCGCTCTGGGGCCAACGTCCTGACTTTC. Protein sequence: CASSSRSGANVLTF.

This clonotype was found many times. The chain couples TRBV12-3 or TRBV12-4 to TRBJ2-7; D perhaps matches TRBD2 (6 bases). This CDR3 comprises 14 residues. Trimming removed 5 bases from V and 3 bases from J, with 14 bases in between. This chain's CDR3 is CASSPRGGNYEQYF. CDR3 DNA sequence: TGTGCCAGCAGTCCTAGGGGCGGGAACTACGAGCAGTACTTC.

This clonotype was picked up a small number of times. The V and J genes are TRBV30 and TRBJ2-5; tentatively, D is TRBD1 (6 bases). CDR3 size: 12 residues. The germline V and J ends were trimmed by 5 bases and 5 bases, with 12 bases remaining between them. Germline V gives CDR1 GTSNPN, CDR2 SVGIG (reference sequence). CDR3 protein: CAWSGVDETQYF. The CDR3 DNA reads TGTGCCTGGTCAGGGGTGGACGAGACCCAGTACTTC. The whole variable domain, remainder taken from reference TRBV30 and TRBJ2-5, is SQTIHQWPATLVQPVGSPLSLECTVEGTSNPNLYWYRQAAGRGLQLLFYSVGIGQISSEVPQNLSASRPQDRQFILSSKKLLLSDSGFYLCAWSGVDETQYFGPGTRLLVL.

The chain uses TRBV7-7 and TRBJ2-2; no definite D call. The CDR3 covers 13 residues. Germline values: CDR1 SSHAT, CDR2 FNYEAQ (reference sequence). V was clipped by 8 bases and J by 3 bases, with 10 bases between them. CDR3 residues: CASGQWDTGELFF. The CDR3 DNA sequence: TGTGCCAGCGGCCAGTGGGACACCGGGGAGCTGTTTTTT.

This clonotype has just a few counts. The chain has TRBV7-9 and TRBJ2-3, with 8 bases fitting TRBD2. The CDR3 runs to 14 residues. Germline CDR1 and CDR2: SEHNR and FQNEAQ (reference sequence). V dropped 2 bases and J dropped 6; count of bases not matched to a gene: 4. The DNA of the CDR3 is TGTGCCAGCAGCTTACAACAGCGGGAGGATACGCAGTATTTT. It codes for CASSLQQREDTQYF.

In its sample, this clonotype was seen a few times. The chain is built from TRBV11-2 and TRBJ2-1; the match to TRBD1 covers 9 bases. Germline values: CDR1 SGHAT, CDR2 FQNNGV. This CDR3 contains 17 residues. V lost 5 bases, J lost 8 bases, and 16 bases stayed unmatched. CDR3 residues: CASSPLLGQGPRDEQFF. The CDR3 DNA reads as TGTGCCAGCAGCCCCCTGCTCGGACAGGGGCCGCGGGATGAGCAGTTCTTC. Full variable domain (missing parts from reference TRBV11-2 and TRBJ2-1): EAGVAQSPRYKIIEKRQSVAFWCNPISGHATLYWYQQILGQGPKLLIQFQNNGVVDDSQLPKDRFSAERLKGVDSTLKIQPAKLEDSAVYLCASSPLLGQGPRDEQFFGPGTRLTVL.

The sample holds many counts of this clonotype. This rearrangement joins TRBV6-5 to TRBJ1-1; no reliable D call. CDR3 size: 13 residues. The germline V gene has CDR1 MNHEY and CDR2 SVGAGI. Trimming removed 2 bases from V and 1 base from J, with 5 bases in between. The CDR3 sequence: CASSYRQNTEAFF. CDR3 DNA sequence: TGTGCCAGCAGTTACAGACAGAACACTGAAGCTTTCTTT.

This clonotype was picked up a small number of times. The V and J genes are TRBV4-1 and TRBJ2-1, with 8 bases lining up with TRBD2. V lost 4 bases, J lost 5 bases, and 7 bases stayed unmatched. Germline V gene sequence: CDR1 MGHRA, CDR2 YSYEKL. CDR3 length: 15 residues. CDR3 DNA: TGCGCCAGCAGCCGTCCGGGACTAGGGGACAATGAGCAGTTCTTC. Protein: CASSRPGLGDNEQFF.

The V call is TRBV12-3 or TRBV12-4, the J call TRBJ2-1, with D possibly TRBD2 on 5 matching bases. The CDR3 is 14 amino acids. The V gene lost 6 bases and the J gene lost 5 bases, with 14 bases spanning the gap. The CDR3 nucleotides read TGTGCCAGCAGGCCGGGAACCTCAAACAATGAGCAGTTCTTC. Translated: CASRPGTSNNEQFF.

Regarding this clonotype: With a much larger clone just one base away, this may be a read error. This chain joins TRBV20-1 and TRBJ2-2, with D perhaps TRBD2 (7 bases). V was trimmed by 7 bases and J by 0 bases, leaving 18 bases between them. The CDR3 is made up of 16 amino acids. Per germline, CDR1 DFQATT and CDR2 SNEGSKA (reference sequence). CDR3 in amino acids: CSGQGSRGANTGELFF. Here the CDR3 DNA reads TGCAGTGGCCAGGGGAGCCGGGGGGCGAACACCGGGGAGCTGTTTTTT.

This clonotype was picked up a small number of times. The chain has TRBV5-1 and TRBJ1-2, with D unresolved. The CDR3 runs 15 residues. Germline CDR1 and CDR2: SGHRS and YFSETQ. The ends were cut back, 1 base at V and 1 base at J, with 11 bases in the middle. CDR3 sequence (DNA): TGCGCCAGCAGCTTGTGGACGGGAATTAACTATGGCTACACCTTC. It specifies CASSLWTGINYGYTF. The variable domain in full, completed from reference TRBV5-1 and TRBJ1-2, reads KAGVTQTPRYLIKTRGQQVTLSCSPISGHRSVSWYQQTPGQGLQFLFEYFSETQRNKGNFPGRFSGRQFSNSRSEMNVSTLELGDSALYLCASSLWTGINYGYTFGSGTRLTVV.

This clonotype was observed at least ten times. The chain's CDR3 is CASSLAHGGEGYTSPLHF. CDR3 in DNA: TGTGCCAGCAGTTTAGCGCACGGGGGCGAGGGGTATACCTCACCCCTCCACTTT. The rearrangement links TRBV12-3 or TRBV12-4 to TRBJ1-6, with D possibly TRBD1 on 6 matching bases. V lost 0 bases and J 10 bases, leaving 22 bases between the germline ends. This CDR3 region has 18 residues.

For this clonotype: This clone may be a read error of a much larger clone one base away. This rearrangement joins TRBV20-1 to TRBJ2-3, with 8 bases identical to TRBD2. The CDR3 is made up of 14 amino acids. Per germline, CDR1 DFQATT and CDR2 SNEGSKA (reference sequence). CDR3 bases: TGCAGTACTAGAGCAATAGCGGGGACAGATACGCAGTATTTT. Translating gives CSTRAIAGTDTQYF.

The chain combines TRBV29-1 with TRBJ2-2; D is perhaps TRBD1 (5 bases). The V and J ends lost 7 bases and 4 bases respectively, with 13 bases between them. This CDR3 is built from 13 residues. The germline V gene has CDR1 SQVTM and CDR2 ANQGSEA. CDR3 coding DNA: TGCAGCGACAGAGACAGATCCACCGGGGAGCTGTTTTTT. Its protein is CSDRDRSTGELFF.

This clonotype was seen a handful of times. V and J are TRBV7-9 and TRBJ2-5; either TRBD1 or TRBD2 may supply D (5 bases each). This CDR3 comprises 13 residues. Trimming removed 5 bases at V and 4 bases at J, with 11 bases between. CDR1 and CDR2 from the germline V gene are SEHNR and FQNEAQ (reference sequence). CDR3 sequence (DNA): TGTGCCAGCAGCCCCCGGGACGGAGAGACCCAGTACTTC. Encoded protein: CASSPRDGETQYF.

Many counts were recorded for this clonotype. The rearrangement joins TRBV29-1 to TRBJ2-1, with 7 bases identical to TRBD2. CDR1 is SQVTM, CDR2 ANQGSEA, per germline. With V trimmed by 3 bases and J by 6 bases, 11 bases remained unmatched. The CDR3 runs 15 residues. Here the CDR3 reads CSVDGSGFRANEQFF. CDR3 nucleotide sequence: TGCAGCGTTGATGGTAGCGGGTTTCGGGCCAATGAGCAGTTCTTC.

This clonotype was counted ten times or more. The CDR3 coding sequence is TGTGCCAGCAGCGCCTCTCTGGACTACGAGCAGTACTTC. It codes for CASSASLDYEQYF. The genes are TRBV7-9 and TRBJ2-7; the D is unclear. CDR1 SEHNR and CDR2 FQNEAQ come from the germline V gene (reference sequence). Trimming shortened V by 5 bases and J by 3 bases, and 11 bases separated the two germline ends. This CDR3 has 13 amino acids.

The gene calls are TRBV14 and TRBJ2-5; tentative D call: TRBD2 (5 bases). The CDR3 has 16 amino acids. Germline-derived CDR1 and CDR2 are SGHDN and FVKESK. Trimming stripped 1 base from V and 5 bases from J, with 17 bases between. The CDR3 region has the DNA TGTGCCAGCAGCCAAGGACGAGGGTGGCGTGTGGAGACCCAGTACTTC. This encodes CASSQGRGWRVETQYF.